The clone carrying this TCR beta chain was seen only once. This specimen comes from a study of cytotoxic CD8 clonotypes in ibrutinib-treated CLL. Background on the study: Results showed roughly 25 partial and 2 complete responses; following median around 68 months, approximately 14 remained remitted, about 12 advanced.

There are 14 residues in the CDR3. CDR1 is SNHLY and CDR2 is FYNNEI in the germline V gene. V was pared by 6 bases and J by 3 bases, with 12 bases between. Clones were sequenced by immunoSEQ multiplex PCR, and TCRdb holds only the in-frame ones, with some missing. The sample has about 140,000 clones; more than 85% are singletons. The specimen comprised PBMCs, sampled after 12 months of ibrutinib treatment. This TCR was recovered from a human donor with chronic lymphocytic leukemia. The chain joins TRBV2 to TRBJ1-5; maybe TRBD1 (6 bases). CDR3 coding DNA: TGTGCCAGCAGGGATGGACAGAACAATCAGCCCCAGCATTTT. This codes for CASRDGQNNQPQHF.